Listed here are 7 T cell receptor beta chains from one sample, sequenced in a study of regulatory T cells in long-lasting Graves disease (dated by TCRdb to about 2021). Library creation used multiplex PCR. These reads were obtained on an Illumina HiSeq 4000. To build TCR beta libraries, CDR3 regions were amplified by Arm-PCR using iRepertoire HTBI primers. The public reads were run again by TCRdb, first through fastp at Q25 and then through MiXCR, and only productive beta chains were kept. Rows with one shared CDR3 protein collapse into an entry with the most common genes and DNA. The sample table holds under 500,000 distinct CDR3 sequences, of which around 20% were seen once. The top ten hold about 20% of the sample. This specimen's time point label, interpreted: persistent/refractory GD, antithyroid drugs over 5 years with positive TRAb. For both TCR sequencing and RNA sequencing, RNA was extracted from PBMCs in TRIzol.

Sequenced here: peripheral blood mononuclear cells (PBMCs), sampled when the disease was refractory, from a patient treated with antithyroid drugs. These receptor sequences come from a female donor with Graves disease.

This clonotype was counted many times. The CDR3 region has the DNA TGTGCCAGCAGTGGAGACCCTCCTCTCGAGCAGTACTTC. Protein sequence: CASSGDPPLEQYF. The chain couples TRBV2 to TRBJ2-7; no clear D. The CDR3 is 13 residues long. Germline V gene sequence: CDR1 SNHLY, CDR2 FYNNEI. With 4 bases removed from V and 6 bases from J, the gap between germline ends came to 13 bases.

This clonotype was counted between two and nine times. This chain connects TRBV5-1 to TRBJ1-6; D remains unclear. Per the germline V gene, CDR1 is SGHRS and CDR2 is YFSETQ. The CDR3 contains 15 residues. Trimming took off 2 bases at V and 0 bases at J, with 6 bases between the two ends. CDR3 nucleotides: TGCGCCAGCAGCTTCGGGAGCTCCTATAATTCACCCCTCCACTTT. Translation gives CASSFGSSYNSPLHF.

The chain couples TRBV12-3 or TRBV12-4 to TRBJ2-1, with D perhaps matching TRBD1 (5 bases). Trimming took off 6 bases at V and 5 bases at J, with 20 bases between the two ends. The CDR3 length is 16 residues. The CDR3 is CASSMLGGAENNEQFF. DNA of the CDR3: TGTGCCAGCAGCATGTTAGGTGGGGCGGAGAACAATGAGCAGTTCTTC.

This clonotype was counted at least ten times. This chain links TRBV7-9 with TRBJ2-5; D is possibly TRBD2 (6 bases). The V and J ends lost 5 bases and 2 bases respectively, with 15 bases between them. Germline CDR1 SEHNR, CDR2 FQNEAQ (reference sequence). The CDR3 sequence is 15 residues long. CDR3 DNA sequence: TGTGCCAGCAGCCCCCCCGGGGGAGTTCAAGAGACCCAGTACTTC. It is translated as CASSPPGGVQETQYF.

This clonotype was observed many times. The chain carries TRBV27 and TRBJ2-7; D unresolved. This CDR3 comprises 14 residues. V lost 1 base and J 2 bases, leaving 9 bases between the germline ends. The germline V gene encodes CDR1 MNHEY and CDR2 SMNVEV (reference sequence). CDR3 loop: CASSLYVGPYEQYF. CDR3 nucleotides: TGTGCCAGCAGTTTATACGTCGGCCCCTACGAGCAGTACTTC.

The table lists this clonotype with many counts. The V call is TRBV7-2, the J call TRBJ2-7; 12 bases fit TRBD2. V trimming: 0 bases; J trimming: 2 bases; junction bases outside the gene matches: 5. The CDR3 length is 17 residues. Germline loops: CDR1 SGHTA, CDR2 FQGNSA. This CDR3 reads CASSLARTSGTPYEQYF. Here the CDR3 DNA reads TGTGCCAGCAGCTTAGCTCGGACTAGCGGGACGCCCTACGAGCAGTACTTC.

With regard to this clonotype: This may be a read error: a much more frequent sequence differs by one nucleotide. V usage is TRBV7-2 and J usage is TRBJ1-2; D is unresolved. This CDR3 spans 13 amino acids. Germline V gene sequence: CDR1 SGHTA, CDR2 FQGNSA. V lost 1 base, J lost 6 bases, and 9 bases lay in between. CDR3 bases: TGTGCCAGCAGCTTAGGCAAGGTGGATGGCTACACCTTC. Its translation: CASSLGKVDGYTF. Together with reference TRBV7-2 and TRBJ1-2, the CDR3 gives the full variable domain: GAGVSQSPSNKVTEKGKDVELRCDPISGHTALYWYRQSLGQGLEFLIYFQGNSAPDKSGLPSDRFSAERTGGSVSTLTIQRTQQEDSAVYLCASSLGKVDGYTFGSGTRLTVV.